This T cell receptor (beta chain) was recovered during a study of identical twins. Overall study results and limits: Whereas memory repertoires showed no such difference, abundant cord blood beta clonotypes carried fewer insertions.

The table lists this clonotype with many counts. The antigen remains undetermined. Template switching added a universal primer site; cDNA carried unique molecular identifiers. TCRdb re-analysed the 5' RACE reads in MiXCR, keeping a single row per CDR3 protein. The sample includes roughly 230,000 distinct CDR3 sequences, around 8.8% of them seen just once. The V gene's germline CDR1 is SQVTM and CDR2 ANQGSEA. Between the trimmed V and J ends, which lost 4 bases and 2 bases, there was a span of 12 bases. The CDR3 is 13 amino acids. In addition, the sample was reused for a study of yellow fever vaccine responses in identical twins.

J is TRBJ2-7 and V is TRBV29-1; D is uncertain. The receptor comes from a woman aged 18-29 years in good health. Sequences were obtained from CD8+ T cells sorted from blood. The CDR3, as DNA: TGCAGCGTTGTGTCTTCTGATACCTACGAGCAGTACTTC. The encoded protein is CSVVSSDTYEQYF.